One and the same sample provided the 8 T cell receptor beta chains below, sequenced in a study of T cells in Graves' hyperthyroidism and ophthalmopathy. Amplification of TCR beta CDR3 regions used RNA as the template. RT-PCR in the first round (using the HTBI primer set) targeted the TCR CDR3. TCRdb re-called the multiplex PCR reads through MiXCR, storing one row per CDR3 protein. The table includes more than 600,000 distinct CDR3 sequences, roughly 17% detected once. The sequenced material came from blood. The receptor set was obtained from a man aged 18-30 years with Graves' hyperthyroidism.

The chain couples TRBV2 to TRBJ2-4; TRBD2 might be the D (5 bases). Deletions cut 4 bases from V and 8 bases from J, with 9 bases between. The CDR3 loop spans 12 amino acids. Germline V gene lookup returns CDR1 SNHLY and CDR2 FYNNEI. For the CDR3, the DNA is TGTGCCAGCAGTGTCTTCGGGGACATTCAGTACTTC. Encoded protein: CASSVFGDIQYF.

This CDR3 is CASTPGTPLGSPLHF. The DNA of the CDR3 is TGCGCCAGCACTCCAGGCACCCCGTTGGGGTCACCCCTCCACTTT. The chain has TRBV5-1 and TRBJ1-6; no firm D call. V was shortened by 6 bases and J by 10 bases, with 20 bases between the two germline ends. The CDR3 totals 15 residues. Germline V CDR1 and CDR2: SGHRS, YFSETQ.

In its sample, this clonotype was seen many times. The chain uses TRBV24-1 and TRBJ2-7; 9 bases match TRBD1. With 6 bases clipped from V and 4 bases from J, the junction kept 3 bases outside the gene matches. CDR1 and CDR2 (germline): KGHDR, SFDVKD. This CDR3 region has 13 residues. The CDR3 is CATSPGQGYEQYF. For the CDR3, the DNA is TGTGCCACCAGTCCGGGACAGGGTTACGAGCAGTACTTC.

CDR3 amino acids: CASSQMLAGGNTEAFF. As DNA, the CDR3 is TGCGCCAGCAGCCAAATGTTGGCGGGAGGGAACACTGAAGCTTTCTTT. The V and J genes are TRBV4-1 and TRBJ1-1; no firm D call. V was clipped by 2 bases and J by 1 base, with 14 bases between them. The length of the CDR3 is 16 residues. Per germline, CDR1 MGHRA and CDR2 YSYEKL.

The chain recombines TRBV7-9 with TRBJ2-7, with 7 bases fitting TRBD2. The CDR3 contains 17 residues. V dropped 2 bases and J dropped 1; count of bases not matched to a gene: 11. Germline V gene sequence: CDR1 SEHNR, CDR2 FQNEAQ (reference sequence). For the CDR3, the DNA is TGTGCCAGCAGCTTATCGGGGCTAGCGGAGGGTTCCTACGAGCAGTACTTC. Translated: CASSLSGLAEGSYEQYF.

This clonotype has just a few counts. This sequence joins TRBV25-1 and TRBJ2-1; a weak D match, TRBD2 (6 bases). Germline V gene lookup returns CDR1 MGHDK and CDR2 SYGVNS. Trimming shortened V by 5 bases and J by 0 bases, and 11 bases separated the two germline ends. There are 15 residues in the CDR3. CDR3 in amino acids: CASSSDYSSYNEQFF. The DNA of the CDR3 is TGTGCCAGCAGTTCGGACTATAGCTCCTACAATGAGCAGTTCTTC. Supplemented by reference TRBV25-1 and TRBJ2-1, the full variable domain reads EADIYQTPRYLVIGTGKKITLECSQTMGHDKMYWYQQDPGMELHLIHYSYGVNSTEKGDLSSESTVSRIRTEHFPLTLESARPSHTSQYLCASSSDYSSYNEQFFGPGTRLTVL.

This clonotype was counted only a few times. The chain combines TRBV28 with TRBJ1-2, with D unresolved. Between the trimmed V and J ends, which lost 1 base and 8 bases, there was a span of 14 bases. Per germline, CDR1 MDHEN and CDR2 SYDVKM. The CDR3 loop spans 14 amino acids. The CDR3 protein is CASSLSGLVRGYTF. CDR3 nucleotide sequence: TGTGCCAGCAGTTTATCGGGGTTAGTTCGCGGCTACACCTTC.

The sample holds many counts of this clonotype. The chain joins TRBV7-2 to TRBJ1-1; D ambiguous. This CDR3 contains 15 residues. Looked up from germline, CDR1 is SGHTA and CDR2 is FQGNSA. Deletions cut 5 bases from V and 0 bases from J, with 13 bases between. CDR3 nucleotide sequence: TGTGCCAGCAGCACGGTCGGGGTTTTGAACACTGAAGCTTTCTTT. Translation: CASSTVGVLNTEAFF.